The next 15 T cell receptor beta chains were all read from a single sample in a study of control samples from healthy donors and cancer patients. Data came from immunoSEQ multiplex PCR; TCRdb stores just in-frame clones and leaves some out. The top ten clones hold less than 9% of a sample with some 77,000 clones, approximately 91% of them seen once. The sample comprised blood. The origin of the receptors is a woman in her sixties in good health.

The chain employs TRBV11-2 and TRBJ2-7; 14 bases match TRBD2. This CDR3 is built from 15 residues. The ends lost 5 bases at V and 4 bases at J; junction bases unmatched: 4. CDR1 and CDR2 from the germline V gene are SGHAT and FQNNGV. The CDR3 loop is CASSETSGRDYEQYF. The CDR3 DNA reads as TGTGCCAGCAGCGAGACTAGCGGGAGGGATTACGAGCAGTACTTC.

The V gene is TRBV19, the J gene TRBJ1-5; D perhaps matches TRBD1 (5 bases). The CDR3 runs to 17 residues. The germline V gene encodes CDR1 LNHDA and CDR2 SQIVND (reference sequence). V was clipped by 6 bases and J by 4 bases, with 22 bases between them. The CDR3 DNA is TGTGCCAGTAGGCAGGGTACAGCAATCGGCGAAAATCAGCCCCAGCATTTT. Translation gives CASRQGTAIGENQPQHF.

This chain connects TRBV6-5 to TRBJ1-5, with D unclear. Germline V gene lookup returns CDR1 MNHEY and CDR2 SVGAGI. V shed 2 bases and J shed 3 bases, with 14 bases lying between them. The CDR3 length is 16 residues. The CDR3 sequence: CASSYPRGPPNQPQHF. CDR3 in DNA: TGTGCCAGCAGTTACCCCCGGGGTCCCCCCAATCAGCCCCAGCATTTT.

The chain recombines TRBV30 with TRBJ2-1, with D possibly TRBD1 on 6 matching bases. The CDR3 covers 14 residues. V was shortened by 0 bases and J by 2 bases, with 8 bases between the two germline ends. The germline V gene encodes CDR1 GTSNPN and CDR2 SVGIG (reference sequence). DNA for the CDR3: TGTGCCTGGAGTGTTAAGGGGGCCTACAATGAGCAGTTCTTC. The encoded protein is CAWSVKGAYNEQFF.

This chain links TRBV2 with TRBJ1-2; D unclear. Germline CDR1 SNHLY, CDR2 FYNNEI. Deletions cut 1 base from V and 5 bases from J, with 2 bases between. The CDR3 covers 11 residues. The CDR3 loop reads CASSEGYGYTF. For the CDR3, the DNA is TGTGCCAGCAGTGAAGGTTATGGCTACACCTTC.

Notes on this clone: The identical CDR3 is also encoded by other nucleotide sequences in the sample. The V call is TRBV5-8, the J call TRBJ1-2; 10 nucleotides line up with TRBD1. The CDR3 length is 15 residues. Trimming cost V 4 bases and J 0 bases; bases outside gene matches: 3. Germline V gene lookup returns CDR1 SGHTS and CDR2 YDEGEE. The chain's CDR3 is CASSRGTGANYGYTF. CDR3 bases: TGTGCCAGCAGCCGCGGGACAGGGGCTAACTATGGCTACACCTTC.

The rearrangement links TRBV5-6 to TRBJ1-1, with 11 bases lining up with TRBD1. Unmatched junction bases numbered 6, after V lost 5 bases and J lost 9 bases. This CDR3 spans 13 amino acids. Germline V gene lookup returns CDR1 SGHDT and CDR2 YYEEEE. The CDR3 bases are TGTGCCAGCAGGGGACAGGGGGGTTTGAAAGCTTTCTTT. Translation gives CASRGQGGLKAFF.

The chain has TRBV11-3 and TRBJ2-7, with TRBD2 matching 8 bases. The CDR3 extends over 14 amino acids. Germline-derived CDR1 and CDR2 are SGHNT and YENEEA. The V segment lost 3 bases and the J segment 6 bases; nucleotides outside the gene matches: 7. The CDR3 region is CASSFLSGGSEQYF. For the CDR3, the DNA is TGTGCCAGCAGCTTTCTCAGCGGGGGTAGCGAGCAGTACTTC.

As to this clone: The same CDR3 can be traced to other DNA sequences in this sample. The V and J genes are TRBV3-1 (or the pseudogene TRBV3-2) and TRBJ1-1, with D unresolved. The CDR3 has 11 residues. CDR1 and CDR2 (germline): LGHDT, YNNKEL (reference sequence). V was clipped by 3 bases and J by 5 bases, with 4 bases between them. The CDR3, as DNA: TGTGCCAGCAGCCAGGGTACTGAAGCTTTCTTT. This encodes CASSQGTEAFF.

The chain has TRBV24-1 and TRBJ2-1; D is possibly TRBD1 or TRBD2 (6 bases each). Trimming left V 4 bases short and J 2 bases short, with 14 bases between. The germline gives CDR1 KGHDR, CDR2 SFDVKD. CDR3 length equals 16 residues. The DNA of the CDR3 is TGTGCCACCAGTGAGGGTCCGGGGGCCGCCTACAATGAGCAGTTCTTC. It yields the protein CATSEGPGAAYNEQFF.

This chain links TRBV6-2 or TRBV6-3 with TRBJ2-5; D is unclear. This CDR3 spans 11 amino acids. V lost 4 bases and J 3 bases, leaving 3 bases between the germline ends. Germline V gives CDR1 MNHEY, CDR2 SVGEGT. The CDR3 region is CASSSKETQYF. CDR3 bases: TGTGCCAGCAGTTCAAAAGAGACCCAGTACTTC.

The rearrangement uses TRBV6-5 and TRBJ2-1; D remains unclear. CDR3 length equals 12 residues. Germline-derived CDR1 and CDR2 are MNHEY and SVGAGI. The ends were cut back, 5 bases at V and 5 bases at J, with 7 bases in the middle. The CDR3 reads CASSLPDNEQFF. CDR3 bases: TGTGCCAGCAGTCTCCCAGACAATGAGCAGTTCTTC.

The chain links TRBV18 to TRBJ2-3; D unresolved. V was shortened by 2 bases and J by 0 bases, with 9 bases between the two germline ends. This CDR3 is 15 amino acids long. Germline V gene data show CDR1 as KGHSH and CDR2 as LQKENI. CDR3 sequence (DNA): TGTGCCAGCTCACCATATAGGATTAGCACAGATACGCAGTATTTT. Its translation: CASSPYRISTDTQYF.

This chain connects TRBV30 to TRBJ2-7, with a weak D call TRBD1 (5 bases). Trimming stripped 3 bases from V and 4 bases from J, with 13 bases between. This CDR3 has 13 residues. From germline, CDR1 is GTSNPN and CDR2 SVGIG (reference sequence). CDR3 DNA: TGTGCCTGGAGGAAGGGGTTTCAGTACGAGCAGTACTTC. This sequence encodes CAWRKGFQYEQYF.

This clone showed up just once. This sample also contains other DNA sequences that code for the same CDR3. V and J are TRBV5-4 and TRBJ1-2, with 7 bases aligning to TRBD1. CDR3 length: 13 amino acids. The germline V gene has CDR1 SGHNT and CDR2 YYREEE (reference sequence). Germline trimming cut 5 bases from V and 3 bases from J; bases unmatched to any gene: 4. The CDR3 loop is CASSPDRYYGYTF. The CDR3, as DNA: TGTGCCAGCAGTCCGGACAGGTACTATGGCTACACCTTC.